The 9 T cell receptor beta chains listed next were all sequenced from one sample in a study of T cells after posttransplantation cyclophosphamide. TCRdb's table, derived via immunoSEQ multiplex PCR, lists solely in-frame clones and lacks some. The data show fewer than 40,000 clones, with none appearing a single time. The sample taken for sequencing was PBMCs. These receptors were taken from a woman aged 30 to 39 in good health and a related stem cell transplant donor.

Ten or more counts support this clone. V is TRBV9 and J is TRBJ1-1; 7 bases agree with TRBD1. CDR1 and CDR2 from the germline V gene are SGDLS and YYNGEE. With 3 bases clipped from V and 1 base from J, the junction kept 6 bases outside the gene matches. The CDR3 has 15 residues. The CDR3 DNA follows: TGTGCCAGCAGCGAATGGACAGGAGCGAACACTGAAGCTTTCTTT. Translated: CASSEWTGANTEAFF. Full variable domain (missing parts from reference TRBV9 and TRBJ1-1): DSGVTQTPKHLITATGQRVTLRCSPRSGDLSVYWYQQSLDQGLQFLIQYYNGEERAKGNILERFSAQQFPDLHSELNLSSLELGDSALYFCASSEWTGANTEAFFGQGTRLTVV.

This clone has a count of ten or more. The chain links TRBV7-2 to TRBJ1-2, with 9 bases aligning to TRBD1. After removal of 6 bases from V and 6 bases from J, the junction contained 8 bases not matched to a gene. The CDR3 length is 14 residues. Germline assignment: CDR1 SGHTA and CDR2 FQGNSA. The CDR3 DNA reads as TGTGCCAGCAGACTAGGGTGGACAGGGGATGGCTACACCTTC. It codes for CASRLGWTGDGYTF.

This clone was observed at least ten times. This rearrangement joins TRBV4-2 to TRBJ1-1; TRBD1 matches 10 bases. CDR1 LGHNA and CDR2 YNFKEQ come from the germline V gene. J gave up 1 base and V 3 bases, and 5 bases lay outside the gene matches. This CDR3 comprises 16 residues. Written as DNA, the CDR3 is TGTGCCAGCAGCCACATAGACAGGGGGCCGAACACTGAAGCTTTCTTT. It specifies CASSHIDRGPNTEAFF.

This clone was found many times. The genes are TRBV6-1 and TRBJ1-5; weak D call: TRBD1 (6 bases). Germline loops: CDR1 MNHNS, CDR2 SASEGT. V lost 0 bases, J lost 7 bases, and 13 bases lay in between. This CDR3 comprises 15 residues. This CDR3 reads CASSEATGKGQPQHF. The CDR3 nucleotides read TGTGCCAGCAGTGAAGCTACAGGGAAAGGCCAGCCCCAGCATTTT.

At least ten counts were recorded for this clone. The J gene is TRBJ1-1, the V gene TRBV6-6, with TRBD1 identical over 8 bases. The J segment lost 5 bases and the V segment lost 5 bases, leaving 10 bases of the junction unmatched. The germline V gene encodes CDR1 MNHNY and CDR2 SVGAGI (reference sequence). The CDR3 sequence is 15 residues long. CDR3 loop: CASSANRGARTEAFF. DNA for the CDR3: TGTGCCAGCAGTGCAAACAGGGGGGCAAGGACTGAAGCTTTCTTT.

This clone was seen at least ten times. The chain has TRBV27 and TRBJ2-7; 11 bases are a match to TRBD2. Germline lookup yields CDR1 MNHEY and CDR2 SMNVEV (reference sequence). V gave up 2 bases and J gave up 6 bases; unmatched junction bases: 6. The CDR3 is 15 residues long. The CDR3 DNA sequence: TGTGCCAGCAGTTTACTAGCGGGGGGCGGGGGCGAGCAGTACTTC. Amino acid sequence: CASSLLAGGGGEQYF.

This clone has a count of ten or more. The chain employs TRBV4-1 and TRBJ2-7; 8 bases are shared with TRBD1. This CDR3 is 15 amino acids long. V lost 3 bases to trimming and J lost 2 bases; unmatched junction nucleotides: 6. Germline loops: CDR1 MGHRA, CDR2 YSYEKL. CDR3 protein: CASSQRQGSTYEQYF. CDR3 nucleotides: TGCGCCAGCAGCCAGAGACAGGGGTCCACCTACGAGCAGTACTTC.

This clone was counted ten times or more. This chain links TRBV5-4 with TRBJ1-1, with a weak D call TRBD1 (6 bases). Trimming cost V 4 bases and J 11 bases, with 12 bases left between them. The CDR3 contains 11 residues. CDR1 and CDR2 from the germline V gene are SGHNT and YYREEE (reference sequence). The CDR3 here is CASSTNRVAFF. The CDR3 DNA sequence: TGTGCCAGCAGCACGAACAGGGTCGCTTTCTTT.

The genes are TRBV6-2 or TRBV6-3 and TRBJ1-1; TRBD1 might be the D (6 bases). V lost 4 bases and J lost 0, with 6 bases in between. CDR1 and CDR2 from the germline V gene are MNHEY and SVGEGT. CDR3 length: 13 residues. In nucleotides, the CDR3 is TGTGCCAGCAGTTGGACAGTGAACACTGAAGCTTTCTTT. It translates to CASSWTVNTEAFF.